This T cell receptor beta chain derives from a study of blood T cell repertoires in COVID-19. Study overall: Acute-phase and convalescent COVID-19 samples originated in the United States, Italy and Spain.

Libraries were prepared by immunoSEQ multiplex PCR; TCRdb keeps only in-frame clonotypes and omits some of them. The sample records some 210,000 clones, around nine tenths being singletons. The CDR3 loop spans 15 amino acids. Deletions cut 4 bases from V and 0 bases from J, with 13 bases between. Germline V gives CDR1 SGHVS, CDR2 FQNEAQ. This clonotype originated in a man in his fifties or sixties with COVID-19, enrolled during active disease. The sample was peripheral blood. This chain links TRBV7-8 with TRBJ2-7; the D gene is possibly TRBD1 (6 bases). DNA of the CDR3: TGTGCCAGCAGCTCCAGTACAGGGAACTCCTACGAGCAGTACTTC. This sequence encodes CASSSSTGNSYEQYF.